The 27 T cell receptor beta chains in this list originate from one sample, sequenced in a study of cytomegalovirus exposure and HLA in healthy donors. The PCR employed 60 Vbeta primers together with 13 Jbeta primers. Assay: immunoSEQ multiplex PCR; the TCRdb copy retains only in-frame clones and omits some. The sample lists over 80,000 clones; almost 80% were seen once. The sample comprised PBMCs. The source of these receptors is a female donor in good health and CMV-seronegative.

The CDR3 nucleotides read TGTGCCAGCAGCCCAGGGGATAAAGCTTTCTTT. It specifies CASSPGDKAFF. The J gene is TRBJ1-1, the V gene TRBV7-9; possibly TRBD1 for D (6 bases). Trimming cost V 5 bases and J 9 bases, with 10 bases left between them. Germline loops: CDR1 SEHNR, CDR2 FQNEAQ (reference sequence). This CDR3 has 11 amino acids.

CDR3 in DNA: TGTGCCAGCAGCCCAGGGACAGGGTATGGCTACACCTTC. It is translated as CASSPGTGYGYTF. The gene calls are TRBV7-2 and TRBJ1-2, with TRBD1 identical over 9 bases. CDR1 and CDR2 (germline): SGHTA, FQGNSA. With V trimmed by 5 bases and J by 5 bases, 3 bases remained unmatched. The CDR3 sequence is 13 residues long.

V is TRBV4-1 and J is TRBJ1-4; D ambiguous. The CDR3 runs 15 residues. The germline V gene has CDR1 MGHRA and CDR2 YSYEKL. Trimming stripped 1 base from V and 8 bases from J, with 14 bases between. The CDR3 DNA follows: TGCGCCAGCAGCCAAGTGCGGGGAGGCGGCGAAAAACTGTTTTTT. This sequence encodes CASSQVRGGGEKLFF.

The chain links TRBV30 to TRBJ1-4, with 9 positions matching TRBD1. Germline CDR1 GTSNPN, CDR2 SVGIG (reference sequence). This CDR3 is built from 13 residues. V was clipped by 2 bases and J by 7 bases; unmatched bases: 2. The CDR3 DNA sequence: TGTGCCTGGAGTACAGGGGGCTTTGAAAAACTGTTTTTT. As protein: CAWSTGGFEKLFF.

The CDR3 DNA sequence: TGTGCCAGCCTAGTGTCCGGGGGAGCCGAGCAGTACTTC. It encodes CASLVSGGAEQYF. V is TRBV6-1 and J is TRBJ2-7, with a possible D match to TRBD2 (6 bases). The CDR3 sequence is 13 residues long. V shed 8 bases and J shed 6 bases, with 17 bases lying between them. Per germline, CDR1 MNHNS and CDR2 SASEGT.

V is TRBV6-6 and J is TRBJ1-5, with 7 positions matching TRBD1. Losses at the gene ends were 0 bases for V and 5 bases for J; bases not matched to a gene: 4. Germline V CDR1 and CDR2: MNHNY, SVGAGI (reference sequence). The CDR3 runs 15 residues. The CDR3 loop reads CASSYSEGAHQPQHF. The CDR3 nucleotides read TGTGCCAGCAGTTACTCGGAGGGGGCGCATCAGCCCCAGCATTTT.

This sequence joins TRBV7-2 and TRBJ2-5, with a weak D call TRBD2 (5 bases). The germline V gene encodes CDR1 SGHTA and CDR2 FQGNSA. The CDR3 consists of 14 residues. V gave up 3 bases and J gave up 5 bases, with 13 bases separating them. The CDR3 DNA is TGTGCCAGCAGCTTTGGAAGGGAGTATGAGACCCAGTACTTC. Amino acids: CASSFGREYETQYF.

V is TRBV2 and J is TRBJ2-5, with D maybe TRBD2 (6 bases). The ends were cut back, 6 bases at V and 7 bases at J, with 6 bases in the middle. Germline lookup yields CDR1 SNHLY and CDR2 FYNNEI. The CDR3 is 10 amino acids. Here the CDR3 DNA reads TGTGCCAGCAGGCGGGGGACCCAGTACTTC. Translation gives CASRRGTQYF.

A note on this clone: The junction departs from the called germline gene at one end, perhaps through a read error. DNA for the CDR3: TGTGCTAGCAGCTTAGGGCTAGCGGGAACCCAAGAGACCCAGTACTTC. Translating it yields CASSLGLAGTQETQYF. The gene calls are TRBV7-7 and TRBJ2-5, with TRBD2 matching 9 bases. The CDR3 totals 16 residues. Germline CDR1 SSHAT, CDR2 FNYEAQ (reference sequence).

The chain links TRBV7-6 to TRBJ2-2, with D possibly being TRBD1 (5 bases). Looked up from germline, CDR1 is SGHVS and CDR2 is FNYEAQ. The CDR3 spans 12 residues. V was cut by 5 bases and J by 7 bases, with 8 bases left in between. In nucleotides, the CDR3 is TGTGCCAGCAGCCAGGGTTACGGGGAGCTGTTTTTT. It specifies CASSQGYGELFF.

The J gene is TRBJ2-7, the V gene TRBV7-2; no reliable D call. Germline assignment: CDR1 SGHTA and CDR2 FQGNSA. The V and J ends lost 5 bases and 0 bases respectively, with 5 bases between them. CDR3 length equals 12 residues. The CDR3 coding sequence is TGTGCCAGCAGCGCCAGCTCCTACGAGCAGTACTTC. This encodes CASSASSYEQYF.

CDR3 coding DNA: TGTGCCAGCAGTTTATCCCATAGACACTTTAACTATGGCTACACCTTC. Residues: CASSLSHRHFNYGYTF. The chain joins TRBV28 to TRBJ1-2, with D unresolved. The CDR3 spans 16 residues. Per germline, CDR1 MDHEN and CDR2 SYDVKM. With 1 base removed from V and 1 base from J, the gap between germline ends came to 13 bases.

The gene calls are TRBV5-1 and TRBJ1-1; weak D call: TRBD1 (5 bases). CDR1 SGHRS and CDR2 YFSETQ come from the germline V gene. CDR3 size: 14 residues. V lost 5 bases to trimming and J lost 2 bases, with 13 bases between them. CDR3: CASSGASFNTEAFF. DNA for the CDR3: TGCGCCAGCAGTGGGGCCAGTTTTAACACTGAAGCTTTCTTT. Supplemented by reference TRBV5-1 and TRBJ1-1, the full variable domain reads KAGVTQTPRYLIKTRGQQVTLSCSPISGHRSVSWYQQTPGQGLQFLFEYFSETQRNKGNFPGRFSGRQFSNSRSEMNVSTLELGDSALYLCASSGASFNTEAFFGQGTRLTVV.

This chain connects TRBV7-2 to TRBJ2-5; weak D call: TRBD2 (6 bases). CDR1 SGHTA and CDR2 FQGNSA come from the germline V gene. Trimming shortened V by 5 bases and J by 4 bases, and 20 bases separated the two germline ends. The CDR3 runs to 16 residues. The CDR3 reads CASSPPASGVGETQYF. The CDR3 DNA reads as TGTGCCAGCAGCCCCCCCGCTTCGGGGGTAGGAGAGACCCAGTACTTC. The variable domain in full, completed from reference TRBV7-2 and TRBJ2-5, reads GAGVSQSPSNKVTEKGKDVELRCDPISGHTALYWYRQSLGQGLEFLIYFQGNSAPDKSGLPSDRFSAERTGGSVSTLTIQRTQQEDSAVYLCASSPPASGVGETQYFGPGTRLLVL.

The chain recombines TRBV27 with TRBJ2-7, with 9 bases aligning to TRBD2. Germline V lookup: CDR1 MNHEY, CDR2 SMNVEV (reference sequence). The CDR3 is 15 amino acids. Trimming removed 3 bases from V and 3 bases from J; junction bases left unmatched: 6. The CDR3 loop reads CASSFWPSGNYEQYF. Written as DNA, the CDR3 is TGTGCCAGCAGTTTTTGGCCTAGCGGGAACTACGAGCAGTACTTC.

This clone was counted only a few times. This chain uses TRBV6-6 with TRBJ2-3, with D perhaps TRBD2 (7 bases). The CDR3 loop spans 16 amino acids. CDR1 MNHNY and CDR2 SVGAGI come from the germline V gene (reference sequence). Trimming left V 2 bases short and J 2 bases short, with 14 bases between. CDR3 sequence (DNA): TGTGCCAGCAGTTACGGGCGGGGGCAGTTCACAGATACGCAGTATTTT. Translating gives CASSYGRGQFTDTQYF.

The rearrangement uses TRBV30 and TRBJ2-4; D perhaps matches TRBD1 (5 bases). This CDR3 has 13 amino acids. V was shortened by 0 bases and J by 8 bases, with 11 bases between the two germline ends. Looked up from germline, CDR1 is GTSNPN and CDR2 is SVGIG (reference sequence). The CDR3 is CAWSVGDADIQYF. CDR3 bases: TGTGCCTGGAGTGTAGGGGATGCGGACATTCAGTACTTC.

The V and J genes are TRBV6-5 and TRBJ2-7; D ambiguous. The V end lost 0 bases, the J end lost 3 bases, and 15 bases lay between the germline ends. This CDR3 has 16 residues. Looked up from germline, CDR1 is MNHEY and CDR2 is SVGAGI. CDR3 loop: CASSYSPQGRNYEQYF. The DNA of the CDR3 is TGTGCCAGCAGTTACTCCCCCCAAGGCAGGAACTACGAGCAGTACTTC.

The CDR3 coding sequence is TGTGCCAGCAGCCCTCAGGGGTACTCTGGAAACACCATATATTTT. Translating gives CASSPQGYSGNTIYF. The chain joins TRBV16 to TRBJ1-3, with a weak D call TRBD1 (6 bases). Per germline, CDR1 KGHSY and CDR2 FQNENV. This CDR3 spans 15 amino acids. The V gene lost 4 bases and the J gene lost 0 bases, with 10 bases spanning the gap.

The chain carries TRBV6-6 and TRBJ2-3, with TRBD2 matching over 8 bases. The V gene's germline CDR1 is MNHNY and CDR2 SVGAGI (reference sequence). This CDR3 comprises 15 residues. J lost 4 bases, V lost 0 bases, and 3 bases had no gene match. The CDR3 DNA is TGTGCCAGCAGTTACTCGTCAGCGGGGGCAGATACGCAGTATTTT. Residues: CASSYSSAGADTQYF.

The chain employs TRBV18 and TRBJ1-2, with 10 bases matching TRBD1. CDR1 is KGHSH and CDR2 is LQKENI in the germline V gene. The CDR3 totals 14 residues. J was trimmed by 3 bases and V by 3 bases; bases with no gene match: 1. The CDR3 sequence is CASSPTGGDYGYTF. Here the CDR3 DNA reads TGTGCCAGCTCACCGACAGGGGGCGACTATGGCTACACCTTC.

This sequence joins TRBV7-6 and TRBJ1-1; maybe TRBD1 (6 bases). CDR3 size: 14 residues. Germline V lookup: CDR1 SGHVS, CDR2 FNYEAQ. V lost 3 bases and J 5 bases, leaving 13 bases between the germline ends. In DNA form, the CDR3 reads TGTGCCAGCAGCTTCTTACAGGGAAGTACTGAAGCTTTCTTT. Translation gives CASSFLQGSTEAFF.

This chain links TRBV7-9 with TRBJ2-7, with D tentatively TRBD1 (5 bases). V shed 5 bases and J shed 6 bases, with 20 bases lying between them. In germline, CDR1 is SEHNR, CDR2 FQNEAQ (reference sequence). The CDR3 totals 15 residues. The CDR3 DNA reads TGTGCCAGCAGCGACGAAATAACGTCAGGGCGCGAGCAGTACTTC. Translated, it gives CASSDEITSGREQYF. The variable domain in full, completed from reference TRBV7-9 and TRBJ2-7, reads DTGVSQNPRHKITKRGQNVTFRCDPISEHNRLYWYRQTLGQGPEFLTYFQNEAQLEKSRLLSDRFSAERPKGSFSTLEIQRTEQGDSAMYLCASSDEITSGREQYFGPGTRLTVT.

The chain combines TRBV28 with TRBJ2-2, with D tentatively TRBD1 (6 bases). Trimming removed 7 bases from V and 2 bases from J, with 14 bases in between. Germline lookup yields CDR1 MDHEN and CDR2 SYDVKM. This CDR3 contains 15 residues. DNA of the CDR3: TGTGCCAGCATGACCGGGACACTAAACACCGGGGAGCTGTTTTTT. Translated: CASMTGTLNTGELFF.

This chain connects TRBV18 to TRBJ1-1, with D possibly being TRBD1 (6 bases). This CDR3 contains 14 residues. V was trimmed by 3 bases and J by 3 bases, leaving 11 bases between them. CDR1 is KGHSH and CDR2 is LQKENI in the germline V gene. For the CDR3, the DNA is TGTGCCAGCTCACCTAACAGGGCGGACACTGAAGCTTTCTTT. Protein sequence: CASSPNRADTEAFF.

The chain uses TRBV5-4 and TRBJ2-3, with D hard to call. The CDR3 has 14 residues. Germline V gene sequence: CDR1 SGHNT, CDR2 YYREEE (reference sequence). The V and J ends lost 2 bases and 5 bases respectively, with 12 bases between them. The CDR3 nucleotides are TGTGCCAGCAGCTTATTTGGTGAGGAAGATACGCAGTATTTT. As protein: CASSLFGEEDTQYF.

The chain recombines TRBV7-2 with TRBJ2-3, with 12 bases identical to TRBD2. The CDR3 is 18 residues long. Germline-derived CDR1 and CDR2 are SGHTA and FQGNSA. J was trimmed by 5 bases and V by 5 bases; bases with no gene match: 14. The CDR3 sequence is CASSRPLLAGGRGDTQYF. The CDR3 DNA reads TGTGCCAGCAGCCGCCCGCTCCTAGCGGGAGGGCGCGGAGATACGCAGTATTTT.